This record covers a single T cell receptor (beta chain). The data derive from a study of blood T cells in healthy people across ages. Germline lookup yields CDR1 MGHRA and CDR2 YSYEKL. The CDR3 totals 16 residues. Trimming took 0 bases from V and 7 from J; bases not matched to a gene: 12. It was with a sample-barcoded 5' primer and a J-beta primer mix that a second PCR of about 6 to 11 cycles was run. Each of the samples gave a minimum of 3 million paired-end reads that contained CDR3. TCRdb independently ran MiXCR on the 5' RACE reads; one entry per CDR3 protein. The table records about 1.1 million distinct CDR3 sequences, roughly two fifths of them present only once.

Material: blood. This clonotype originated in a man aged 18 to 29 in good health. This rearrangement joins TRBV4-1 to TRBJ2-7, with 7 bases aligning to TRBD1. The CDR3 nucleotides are TGCGCCAGCAGCCAAGAGCACAGGGGAGTCAGCAATGAGCAGTACTTC. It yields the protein CASSQEHRGVSNEQYF.